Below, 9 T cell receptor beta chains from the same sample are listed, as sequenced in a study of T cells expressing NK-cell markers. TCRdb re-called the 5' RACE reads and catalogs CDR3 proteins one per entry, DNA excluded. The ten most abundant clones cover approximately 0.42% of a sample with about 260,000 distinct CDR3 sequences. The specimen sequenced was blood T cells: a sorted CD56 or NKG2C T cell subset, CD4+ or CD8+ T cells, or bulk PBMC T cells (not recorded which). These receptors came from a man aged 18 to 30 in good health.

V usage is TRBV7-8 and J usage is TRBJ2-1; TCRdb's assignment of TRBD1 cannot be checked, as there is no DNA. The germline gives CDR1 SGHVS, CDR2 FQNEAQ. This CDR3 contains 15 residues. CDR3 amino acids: CASSYTGALAHEQFF.

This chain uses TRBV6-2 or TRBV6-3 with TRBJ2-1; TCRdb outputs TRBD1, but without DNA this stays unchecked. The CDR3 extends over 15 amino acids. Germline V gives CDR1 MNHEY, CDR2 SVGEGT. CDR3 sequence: CASTHWDRAYNEQFF.

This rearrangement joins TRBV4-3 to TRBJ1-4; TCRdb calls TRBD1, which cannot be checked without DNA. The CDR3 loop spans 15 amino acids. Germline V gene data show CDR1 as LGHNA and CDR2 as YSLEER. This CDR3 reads CASSQAAHRNEKLFF.

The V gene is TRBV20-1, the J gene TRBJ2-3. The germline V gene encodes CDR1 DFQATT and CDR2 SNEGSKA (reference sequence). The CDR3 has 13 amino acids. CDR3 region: CSASATTVDTQYF.

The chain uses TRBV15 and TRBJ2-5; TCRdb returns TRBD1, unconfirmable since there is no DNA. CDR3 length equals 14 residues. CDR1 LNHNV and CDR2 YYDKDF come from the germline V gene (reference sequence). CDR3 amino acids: CATSRDRAGGTQYF.

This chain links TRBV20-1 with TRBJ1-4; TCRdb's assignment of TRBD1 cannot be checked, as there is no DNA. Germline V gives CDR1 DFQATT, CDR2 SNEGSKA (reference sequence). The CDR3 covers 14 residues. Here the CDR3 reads CSARGQGPREKLFF.

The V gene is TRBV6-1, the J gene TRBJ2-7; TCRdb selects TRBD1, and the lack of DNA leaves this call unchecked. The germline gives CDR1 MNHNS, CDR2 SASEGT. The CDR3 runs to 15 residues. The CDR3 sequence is CASRELTGIVYEQYF.

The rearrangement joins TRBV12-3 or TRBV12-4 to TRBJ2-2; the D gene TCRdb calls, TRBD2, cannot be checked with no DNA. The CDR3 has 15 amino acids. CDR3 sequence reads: CASSLEGNGGGELFF.

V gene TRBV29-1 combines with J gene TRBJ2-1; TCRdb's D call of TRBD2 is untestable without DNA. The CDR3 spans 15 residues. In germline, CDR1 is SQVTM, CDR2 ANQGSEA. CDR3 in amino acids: CSATPGTSGSNEQFF.